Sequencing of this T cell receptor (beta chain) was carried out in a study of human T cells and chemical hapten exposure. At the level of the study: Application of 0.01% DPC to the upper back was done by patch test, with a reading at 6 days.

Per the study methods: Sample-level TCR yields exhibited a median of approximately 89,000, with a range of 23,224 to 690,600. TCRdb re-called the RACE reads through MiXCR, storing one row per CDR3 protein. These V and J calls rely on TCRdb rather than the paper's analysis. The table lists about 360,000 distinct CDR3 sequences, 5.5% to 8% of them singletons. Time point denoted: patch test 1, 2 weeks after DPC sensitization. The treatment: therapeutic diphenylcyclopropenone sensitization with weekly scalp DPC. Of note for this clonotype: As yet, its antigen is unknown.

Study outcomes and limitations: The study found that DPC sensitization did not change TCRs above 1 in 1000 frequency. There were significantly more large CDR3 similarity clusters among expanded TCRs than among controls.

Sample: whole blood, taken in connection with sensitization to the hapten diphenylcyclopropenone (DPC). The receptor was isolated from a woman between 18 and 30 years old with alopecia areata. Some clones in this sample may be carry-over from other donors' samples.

CDR3 residues: CASSVRPSEETQYF. The CDR3 nucleotides read TGTGCCAGCAGCGTACGACCCTCCGAAGAGACCCAGTACTTC. This sequence joins TRBV9 and TRBJ2-5; no definite D call. CDR1 and CDR2 from the germline V gene are SGDLS and YYNGEE. The CDR3 is made up of 14 amino acids. V was shortened by 1 base and J by 3 bases, with 10 bases between the two germline ends.